The following is a T cell receptor (beta chain) sequence with its context. The data belong to a study of blood T cell repertoires in COVID-19. The wider study: COVID-19 samples, acute and convalescent, were from the United States, Italy and Spain. From T cells, B-cell-depleted T cells, or PBMCs came the material, which was cDNA or gDNA.

The CDR3 runs to 16 residues. V dropped 0 bases and J dropped 6; count of bases not matched to a gene: 9. From germline, CDR1 is LNHNV and CDR2 YYDKDF (reference sequence). Source study methods: Nucleated cell counts were estimated from reference gene primer amplification. TCRdb keeps only in-frame clones here, not all; method: immunoSEQ multiplex PCR. The V and J calls and clone size were taken over from that table, and D and trimming were inferred from the DNA. The table shows 35,000 to 45,000 clones, with roughly 93% occurring only once. Sequencing was done on a sample of peripheral blood. The rearrangement links TRBV15 to TRBJ1-1; 8 positions agree with TRBD1. The receptor was isolated from a man over 45 with active COVID-19. The chain's CDR3 is CATSRDGSGGGAEAFF. The CDR3 bases are TGTGCCACCAGCAGAGATGGGTCAGGGGGCGGCGCTGAAGCTTTCTTT.